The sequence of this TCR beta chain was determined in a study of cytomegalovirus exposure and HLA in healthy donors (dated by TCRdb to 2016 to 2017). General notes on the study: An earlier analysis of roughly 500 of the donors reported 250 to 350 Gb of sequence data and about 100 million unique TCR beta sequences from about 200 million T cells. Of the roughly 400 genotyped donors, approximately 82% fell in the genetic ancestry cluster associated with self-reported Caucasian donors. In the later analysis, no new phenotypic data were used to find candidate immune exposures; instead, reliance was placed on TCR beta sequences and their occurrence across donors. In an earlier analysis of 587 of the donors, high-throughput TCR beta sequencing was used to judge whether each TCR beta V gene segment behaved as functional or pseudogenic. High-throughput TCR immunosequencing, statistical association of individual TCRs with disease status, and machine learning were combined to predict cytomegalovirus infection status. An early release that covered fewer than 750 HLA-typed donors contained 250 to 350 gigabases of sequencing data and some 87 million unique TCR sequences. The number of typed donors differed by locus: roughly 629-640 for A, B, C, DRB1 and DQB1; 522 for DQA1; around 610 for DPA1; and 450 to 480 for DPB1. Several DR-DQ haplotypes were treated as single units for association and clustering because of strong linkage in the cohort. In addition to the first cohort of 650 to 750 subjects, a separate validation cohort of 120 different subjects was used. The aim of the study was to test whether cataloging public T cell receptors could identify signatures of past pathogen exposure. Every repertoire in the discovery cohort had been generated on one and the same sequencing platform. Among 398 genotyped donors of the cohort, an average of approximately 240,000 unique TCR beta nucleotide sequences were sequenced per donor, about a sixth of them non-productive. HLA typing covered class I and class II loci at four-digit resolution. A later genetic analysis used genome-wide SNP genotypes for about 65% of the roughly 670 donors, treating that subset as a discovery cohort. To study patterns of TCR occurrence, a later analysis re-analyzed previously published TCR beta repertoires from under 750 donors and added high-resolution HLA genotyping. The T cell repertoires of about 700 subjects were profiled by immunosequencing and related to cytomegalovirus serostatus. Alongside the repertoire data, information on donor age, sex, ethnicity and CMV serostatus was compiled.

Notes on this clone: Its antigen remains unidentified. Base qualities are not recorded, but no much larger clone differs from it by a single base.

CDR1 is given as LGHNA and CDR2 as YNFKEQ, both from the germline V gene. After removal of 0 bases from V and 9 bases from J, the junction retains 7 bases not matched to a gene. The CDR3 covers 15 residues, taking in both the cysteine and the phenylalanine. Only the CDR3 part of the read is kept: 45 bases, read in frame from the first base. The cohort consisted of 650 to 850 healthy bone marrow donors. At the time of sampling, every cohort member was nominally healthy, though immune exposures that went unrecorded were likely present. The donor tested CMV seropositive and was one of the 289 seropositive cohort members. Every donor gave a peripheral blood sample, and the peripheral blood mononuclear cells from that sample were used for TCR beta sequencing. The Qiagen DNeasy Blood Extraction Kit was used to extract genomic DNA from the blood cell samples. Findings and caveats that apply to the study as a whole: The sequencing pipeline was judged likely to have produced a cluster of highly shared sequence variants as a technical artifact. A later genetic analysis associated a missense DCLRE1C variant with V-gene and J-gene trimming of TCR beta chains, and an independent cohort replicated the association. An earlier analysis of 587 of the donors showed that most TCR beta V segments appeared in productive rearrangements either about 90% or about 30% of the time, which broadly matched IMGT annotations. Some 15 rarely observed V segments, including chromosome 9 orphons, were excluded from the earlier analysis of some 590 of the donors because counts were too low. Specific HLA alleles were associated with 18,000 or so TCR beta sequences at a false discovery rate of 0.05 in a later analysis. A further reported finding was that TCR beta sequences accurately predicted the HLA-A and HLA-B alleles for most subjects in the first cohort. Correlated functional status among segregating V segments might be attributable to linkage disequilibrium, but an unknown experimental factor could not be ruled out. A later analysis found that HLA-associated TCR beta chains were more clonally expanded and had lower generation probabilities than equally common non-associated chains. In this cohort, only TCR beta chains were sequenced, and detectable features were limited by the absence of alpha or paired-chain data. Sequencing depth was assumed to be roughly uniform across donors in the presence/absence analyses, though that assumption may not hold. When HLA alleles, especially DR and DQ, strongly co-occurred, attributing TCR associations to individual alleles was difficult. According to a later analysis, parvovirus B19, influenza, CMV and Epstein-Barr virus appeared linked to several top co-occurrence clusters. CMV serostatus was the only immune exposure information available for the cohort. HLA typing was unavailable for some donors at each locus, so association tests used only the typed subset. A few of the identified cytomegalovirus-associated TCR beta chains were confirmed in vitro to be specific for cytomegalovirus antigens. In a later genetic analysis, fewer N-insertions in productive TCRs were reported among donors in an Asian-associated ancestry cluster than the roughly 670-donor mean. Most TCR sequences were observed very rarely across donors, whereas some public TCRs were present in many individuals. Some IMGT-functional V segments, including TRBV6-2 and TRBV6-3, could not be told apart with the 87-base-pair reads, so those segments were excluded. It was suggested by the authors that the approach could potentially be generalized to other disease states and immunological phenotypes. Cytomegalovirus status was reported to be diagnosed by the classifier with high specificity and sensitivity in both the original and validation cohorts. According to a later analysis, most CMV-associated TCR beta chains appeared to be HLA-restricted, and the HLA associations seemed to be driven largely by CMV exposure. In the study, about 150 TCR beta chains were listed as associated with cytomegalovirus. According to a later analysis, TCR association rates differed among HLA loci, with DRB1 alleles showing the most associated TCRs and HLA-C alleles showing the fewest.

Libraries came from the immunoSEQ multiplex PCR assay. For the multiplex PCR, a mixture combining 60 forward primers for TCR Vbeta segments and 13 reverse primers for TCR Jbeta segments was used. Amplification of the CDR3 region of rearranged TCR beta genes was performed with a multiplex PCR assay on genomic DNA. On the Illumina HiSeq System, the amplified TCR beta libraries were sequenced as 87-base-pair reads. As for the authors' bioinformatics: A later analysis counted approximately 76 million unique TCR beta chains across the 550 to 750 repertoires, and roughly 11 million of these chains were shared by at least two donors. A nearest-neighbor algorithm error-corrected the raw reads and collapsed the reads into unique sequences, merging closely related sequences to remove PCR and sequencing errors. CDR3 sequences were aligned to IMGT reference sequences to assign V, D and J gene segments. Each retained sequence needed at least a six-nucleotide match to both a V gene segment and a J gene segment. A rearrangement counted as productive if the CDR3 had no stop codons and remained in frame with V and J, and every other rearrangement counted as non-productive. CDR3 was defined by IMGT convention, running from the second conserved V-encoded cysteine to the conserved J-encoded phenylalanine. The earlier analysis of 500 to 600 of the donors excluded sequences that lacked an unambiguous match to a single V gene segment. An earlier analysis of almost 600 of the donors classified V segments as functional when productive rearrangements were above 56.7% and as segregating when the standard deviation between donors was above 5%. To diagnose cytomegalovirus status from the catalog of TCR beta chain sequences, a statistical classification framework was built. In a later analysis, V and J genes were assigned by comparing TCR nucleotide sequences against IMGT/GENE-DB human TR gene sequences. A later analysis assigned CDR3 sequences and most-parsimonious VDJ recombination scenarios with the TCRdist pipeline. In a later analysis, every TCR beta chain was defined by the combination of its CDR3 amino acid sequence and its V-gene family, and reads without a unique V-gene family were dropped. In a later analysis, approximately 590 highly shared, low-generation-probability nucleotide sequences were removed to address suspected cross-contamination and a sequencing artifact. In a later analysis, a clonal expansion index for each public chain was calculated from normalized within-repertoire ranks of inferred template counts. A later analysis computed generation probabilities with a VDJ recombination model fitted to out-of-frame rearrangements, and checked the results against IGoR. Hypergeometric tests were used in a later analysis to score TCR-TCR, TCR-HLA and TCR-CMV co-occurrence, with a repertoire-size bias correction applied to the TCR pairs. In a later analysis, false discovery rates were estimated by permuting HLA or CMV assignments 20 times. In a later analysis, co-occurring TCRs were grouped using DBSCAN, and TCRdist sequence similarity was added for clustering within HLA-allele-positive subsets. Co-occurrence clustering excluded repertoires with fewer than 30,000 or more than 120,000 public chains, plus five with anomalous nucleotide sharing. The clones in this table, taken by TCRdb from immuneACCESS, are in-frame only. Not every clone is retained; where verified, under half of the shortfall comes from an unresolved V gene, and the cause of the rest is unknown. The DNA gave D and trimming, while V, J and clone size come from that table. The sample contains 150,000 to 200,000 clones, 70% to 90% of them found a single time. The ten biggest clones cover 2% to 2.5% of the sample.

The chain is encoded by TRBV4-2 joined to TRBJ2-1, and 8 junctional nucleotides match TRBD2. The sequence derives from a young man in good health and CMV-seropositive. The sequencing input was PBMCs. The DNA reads TGTGCCAGCAGCCAAGACGGCGGGGGGAGGGGTGAGCAGTTCTTC. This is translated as CASSQDGGGRGEQFF.